The 19 T cell receptor beta chains presented below share a single source sample, sequenced in a study of T cell responses to AZD1222 COVID-19 vaccine listed by TCRdb under 2021. Library method: the immunoSEQ multiplex PCR assay. TCRdb limited this immuneACCESS table to in-frame rearrangements with V and J called. A share of clones is missing; checked studies link under half to unresolved V genes, and the rest is unexplained. This sample holds roughly 150,000 clones; approximately 89% were observed only once. The top ten clones comprise approximately 4.8% of the sample. Interpreted using the paper, the time point label stands for: baseline before first vaccination. The material sequenced was peripheral blood, taken on day 0 of AZD1222 vaccination. Receptors originate from an adult in good health.

This clone was detected a few times. This chain uses TRBV2 with TRBJ2-2; tentative D call: TRBD2 (6 bases). CDR3 length: 15 amino acids. The V end lost 6 bases, the J end lost 1 base, and 12 bases lay between the germline ends. CDR1 is SNHLY, CDR2 FYNNEI, per germline. This chain's CDR3 is CASRGSGGNTGELFF. CDR3 nucleotide sequence: TGTGCCAGCAGAGGTAGCGGTGGGAACACCGGGGAGCTGTTTTTT.

The genes are TRBV6-1 and TRBJ2-7, with 7 bases identical to TRBD2. Losses at the gene ends were 3 bases for V and 3 bases for J; bases not matched to a gene: 8. This CDR3 has 15 residues. The V gene's germline CDR1 is MNHNS and CDR2 SASEGT. CDR3 protein: CASSDRLAEIYEQYF. In DNA form, the CDR3 reads TGTGCCAGCAGTGATCGCCTAGCGGAAATCTACGAGCAGTACTTC.

The chain uses TRBV6-6 and TRBJ2-5; D is unresolved. Germline-derived CDR1 and CDR2 are MNHNY and SVGAGI (reference sequence). The V and J ends lost 0 bases and 5 bases respectively, with 7 bases between them. The CDR3 length is 13 residues. CDR3 nucleotides: TGTGCCAGCAGTTACTCACCGAAGGAGACCCAGTACTTC. This translates into CASSYSPKETQYF.

This clone was picked up a small number of times. This chain uses TRBV10-3 with TRBJ1-5, with D hard to call. This CDR3 comprises 14 residues. Trimming removed 4 bases at V and 5 bases at J, with 12 bases between. CDR1 and CDR2 from the germline V gene are ENHRY and SYGVKD. In nucleotides, the CDR3 is TGTGCCATCAGTGGGGGTGCGGGCTATCAGCCCCAGCATTTT. This sequence encodes CAISGGAGYQPQHF.

J is TRBJ2-3 and V is TRBV3-1 (or the pseudogene TRBV3-2); 13 bases are shared with TRBD2. CDR1 and CDR2 from the germline V gene are LGHDT and YNNKEL (reference sequence). Unmatched junction bases numbered 6, after V lost 0 bases and J lost 3 bases. The CDR3 covers 18 residues. The CDR3 loop is CASSQESLAGGSTDTQYF. The CDR3, as DNA: TGTGCCAGCAGCCAAGAGTCACTAGCGGGAGGGAGTACAGATACGCAGTATTTT.

The chain uses TRBV21-1 and TRBJ2-1; the table's D call TRBD2 went unverified against the DNA. TRBV21-1 is listed as a pseudogene. This CDR3 comprises 15 residues. The CDR3 protein is CASSKEVAVYNEQFF. The CDR3 DNA sequence: TGTGCCAGCAGCAAAGAGGTAGCGGTCTACAATGAGCAGTTCTTC.

This clone was found a few times. The CDR3 reads CASSIDGFAAYEQYF. DNA of the CDR3: TGTGCCAGTAGTATAGATGGATTCGCCGCCTACGAGCAGTACTTC. This chain uses TRBV19 with TRBJ2-7; D ambiguous. The length of the CDR3 is 15 residues. V was clipped by 0 bases and J by 2 bases, with 11 bases between them. Per the germline V gene, CDR1 is LNHDA and CDR2 is SQIVND (reference sequence).

J is TRBJ2-5 and V is TRBV19; TRBD1 aligns across 12 bases. The junction had 5 bases not matched to a gene; V was cut back by 4 bases and J by 5 bases. Germline-derived CDR1 and CDR2 are LNHDA and SQIVND (reference sequence). CDR3 length: 15 amino acids. The CDR3 DNA reads TGTGCCAGTAGTACCGGGACAGGGGGCTCCGAGACCCAGTACTTC. Protein: CASSTGTGGSETQYF.

V gene TRBV21-1 combines with J gene TRBJ2-3; TRBD2, the D gene given by the table, was not confirmed from the DNA. TRBV21-1 is a known pseudogene. This CDR3 is 15 amino acids long. The CDR3 DNA follows: TGTGCCAGCAGCCGAGAGACTAGCGGGGAGGATACGCAGTATTTT. This sequence encodes CASSRETSGEDTQYF.

J is TRBJ2-1 and V is TRBV6-5; 7 bases agree with TRBD1. Germline loops: CDR1 MNHEY, CDR2 SVGAGI. This CDR3 spans 15 amino acids. The J segment lost 0 bases and the V segment lost 6 bases, leaving 5 bases of the junction unmatched. In DNA, the CDR3 is TGTGCCAGCAGAACCACAGGGGACTCCTACAATGAGCAGTTCTTC. Its translation: CASRTTGDSYNEQFF.

The CDR3 DNA reads as TGTGCCAGCAGCCTCCTCGGGACGCTCGGCGATACGCAGTATTTT. Its protein is CASSLLGTLGDTQYF. V usage is TRBV13 and J usage is TRBJ2-3; D could derive from TRBD1 or TRBD2 (5 bases each). Trimming stripped 5 bases from V and 6 bases from J, with 18 bases between. CDR3 length equals 15 residues. Germline lookup yields CDR1 PRHDT and CDR2 FYEKMQ (reference sequence).

The genes are TRBV6-2 or TRBV6-3 and TRBJ2-4; D gene uncertain. The CDR3 is 15 residues long. V shed 2 bases and J shed 0 bases, with 8 bases lying between them. The germline CDR1 and CDR2 sequences are MNHEY and SVGEGT. The CDR3 spells CASSYAEIAKNIQYF. The CDR3 DNA sequence: TGTGCCAGCAGTTACGCGGAGATAGCCAAAAACATTCAGTACTTC.

This chain connects TRBV19 to TRBJ1-1, with D maybe TRBD1 (5 bases). There are 13 residues in the CDR3. V lost 8 bases and J 4 bases, leaving 14 bases between the germline ends. CDR1 and CDR2 (germline): LNHDA, SQIVND (reference sequence). The CDR3 spells CASHRWGVTEAFF. The CDR3 region has the DNA TGTGCCAGTCATCGGTGGGGCGTCACTGAAGCTTTCTTT.

This chain links TRBV20-1 with TRBJ2-7; TRBD2 is a possible D gene (6 bases). The germline V and J ends were trimmed by 3 bases and 0 bases, with 21 bases remaining between them. The length of the CDR3 is 17 residues. The germline gives CDR1 DFQATT, CDR2 SNEGSKA (reference sequence). The CDR3: CSASDWATGEASYEQYF. CDR3 coding DNA: TGCAGTGCTAGTGACTGGGCAACTGGGGAGGCCTCCTACGAGCAGTACTTC.

This sequence joins TRBV9 and TRBJ1-6; D not certain. The length of the CDR3 is 17 residues. Germline lookup yields CDR1 SGDLS and CDR2 YYNGEE. The V gene lost 4 bases and the J gene lost 1 base, with 15 bases spanning the gap. CDR3 sequence: CASSPGPDVSYNSPLHF. The CDR3 DNA reads as TGTGCCAGCAGCCCTGGACCGGATGTGTCCTATAATTCACCCCTCCACTTT.

This sequence joins TRBV5-1 and TRBJ1-2, with 7 positions matching TRBD1. Germline values: CDR1 SGHRS, CDR2 YFSETQ. The junction had 7 bases not matched to a gene; V was cut back by 4 bases and J by 4 bases. The CDR3 sequence is 14 residues long. The CDR3 DNA reads as TGCGCCAGCAGCCCGGGACAGCCACCCTATGGCTACACCTTC. Residues: CASSPGQPPYGYTF.

This chain uses TRBV2 with TRBJ2-7; D is unresolved. This CDR3 region has 12 residues. Between the trimmed V and J ends, which lost 0 bases and 7 bases, there was a span of 7 bases. CDR1 and CDR2 from the germline V gene are SNHLY and FYNNEI. The CDR3 reads CASSEARWEQYF. The CDR3 DNA follows: TGTGCCAGCAGTGAAGCCCGATGGGAGCAGTACTTC.

The J gene is TRBJ2-7, the V gene TRBV6-5; 8 nucleotides line up with TRBD2. In germline, CDR1 is MNHEY, CDR2 SVGAGI. The J segment lost 6 bases and the V segment lost 7 bases, leaving 14 bases of the junction unmatched. The CDR3 is 15 amino acids. Here the CDR3 reads CASKGGGTTPTEQYF. CDR3 coding DNA: TGTGCCAGCAAGGGCGGGGGGACCACCCCCACCGAGCAGTACTTC.

The rearrangement uses TRBV6-6 and TRBJ2-5; D unresolved. Looked up from germline, CDR1 is MNHNY and CDR2 is SVGAGI (reference sequence). The CDR3 length is 12 residues. V lost 6 bases to trimming and J lost 2 bases, with 7 bases between them. The CDR3 reads CASRQLQETQYF. CDR3 bases: TGTGCCAGCAGACAACTACAAGAGACCCAGTACTTC.